This T cell receptor (beta chain) was captured by sequencing in a study of blood T cells in healthy people across ages. With a J-beta primer mix and a sample-barcoded 5' primer, a second PCR ran roughly 6 to 12 cycles. Each CDR3 protein is one row after TCRdb ran MiXCR on the 5' RACE reads. The table lists about 640,000 distinct CDR3 sequences, roughly 53% of them singletons. This CDR3 has 14 residues. Germline V gene data show CDR1 as SGHAT and CDR2 as FQNNGV. V gave up 5 bases and J gave up 4 bases; unmatched junction bases: 4. As concerns this clonotype: Antigen unknown.

The study's findings and limits: CMV status of donors was not determined, possibly confounding expanded clonotype changes.

The specimen sequenced was blood. The receptor's source is a man in his 60s in good health. V and J are TRBV11-2 and TRBJ1-1; 10 bases map to TRBD1. Here the CDR3 reads CASSLDRGGTEAFF. In nucleotides, the CDR3 is TGTGCCAGCAGCCTGGACAGGGGGGGCACTGAAGCTTTCTTT.